A single sample is the source of the 26 T cell receptor beta chains below, sequenced in a study of blood T cell repertoires in COVID-19. Repertoires were generated with immunoSEQ multiplex PCR, while TCRdb's copy carries only in-frame clones and drops some. The sample carries about 99,000 clones, around 90% recorded once. Input material: peripheral blood. All receptors come from a human donor in a cohort sampled during active COVID-19.

The chain links TRBV19 to TRBJ2-2, with D unresolved. With 1 base removed from V and 1 base from J, the gap between germline ends came to 4 bases. In germline, CDR1 is LNHDA, CDR2 SQIVND (reference sequence). CDR3 length: 14 residues. CDR3 in DNA: TGTGCCAGTAGTATAGGGCAGAACACCGGGGAGCTGTTTTTT. This gives the protein CASSIGQNTGELFF.

The gene calls are TRBV4-1 and TRBJ2-5; 7 nucleotides line up with TRBD2. Germline lookup yields CDR1 MGHRA and CDR2 YSYEKL. The V and J ends lost 0 bases and 4 bases, in that order; junction bases with no gene match: 5. CDR3 length: 15 amino acids. The CDR3 nucleotides are TGCGCCAGCAGCCAAGATGGACGGGGGGTAGAGACCCAGTACTTC. It codes for CASSQDGRGVETQYF.

The V call is TRBV5-6, the J call TRBJ1-2; D unresolved. V was clipped by 3 bases and J by 4 bases, with 10 bases between them. The CDR3 has 13 amino acids. The V gene's germline CDR1 is SGHDT and CDR2 YYEEEE. CDR3 protein: CASSSLTTYGYTF. DNA for the CDR3: TGTGCCAGCAGCTCATTGACAACCTATGGCTACACCTTC.

CDR3 residues: CASSPRGQGRIQPQHF. The CDR3 nucleotides are TGTGCCAGCTCACCACGCGGACAGGGTAGGATTCAGCCCCAGCATTTT. The chain is built from TRBV18 and TRBJ1-5; 8 bases align to TRBD1. Germline CDR1 and CDR2: KGHSH and LQKENI. CDR3 length: 16 amino acids. After removal of 1 base from V and 6 bases from J, the junction contained 8 bases not matched to a gene.

The rearrangement links TRBV19 to TRBJ2-1; 8 nucleotides agree with TRBD2. The CDR3 runs 17 residues. Germline trimming cut 5 bases from V and 4 bases from J; bases unmatched to any gene: 13. Germline CDR1 and CDR2: LNHDA and SQIVND (reference sequence). In DNA, the CDR3 is TGTGCCAGTAGTGCCCGTAGGGCAGCGGGAGCTTACAATGAGCAGTTCTTC. Protein sequence: CASSARRAAGAYNEQFF. Drawing the rest from reference TRBV19 and TRBJ2-1, the complete variable domain is DGGITQSPKYLFRKEGQNVTLSCEQNLNHDAMYWYRQDPGQGLRLIYYSQIVNDFQKGDIAEGYSVSREKKESFPLTVTSAQKNPTAFYLCASSARRAAGAYNEQFFGPGTRLTVL.

The chain uses TRBV7-2 and TRBJ1-4; D may be TRBD1 (5 bases). This CDR3 has 15 residues. V shed 1 base and J shed 1 base, with 7 bases lying between them. CDR1 is SGHTA, CDR2 FQGNSA, per germline. Written as DNA, the CDR3 is TGTGCCAGCAGCTTAGTGGGGCAAACTAATGAAAAACTGTTTTTT. This gives the protein CASSLVGQTNEKLFF.

The rearrangement joins TRBV5-1 to TRBJ1-2, with 10 bases identical to TRBD1. The germline CDR1 and CDR2 sequences are SGHRS and YFSETQ. V gave up 4 bases and J gave up 8 bases; unmatched junction bases: 8. This CDR3 spans 14 amino acids. CDR3 sequence (DNA): TGCGCCAGCAGCGCTACCGGGACAGGGGACGGCTACACCTTC. Its translation: CASSATGTGDGYTF.

V and J are TRBV30 and TRBJ1-3, with 7 bases matching TRBD1. Losses at the gene ends were 3 bases for V and 1 base for J; bases not matched to a gene: 3. Germline V gene lookup returns CDR1 GTSNPN and CDR2 SVGIG (reference sequence). This CDR3 is 14 amino acids long. The CDR3 region has the DNA TGTGCCTGGAGGGGACAGCCATCTGGAAACACCATATATTTT. Residues: CAWRGQPSGNTIYF.

The V call is TRBV2, the J call TRBJ1-2; D unresolved. The CDR3 contains 15 residues. Trimming left V 5 bases short and J 1 base short, with 14 bases between. CDR1 SNHLY and CDR2 FYNNEI come from the germline V gene. The DNA of the CDR3 is TGTGCCAGCAGTAACAGAGTTAGTTTTAACTATGGCTACACCTTC. Translating gives CASSNRVSFNYGYTF.

The chain recombines TRBV28 with TRBJ1-3; weak D call: TRBD1 (5 bases). The CDR3 runs to 12 residues. V was trimmed by 7 bases and J by 4 bases, leaving 8 bases between them. The germline CDR1 and CDR2 sequences are MDHEN and SYDVKM. DNA for the CDR3: TGTGCCAGCAATTCAGGGGGAAACACCATATATTTT. Amino acids: CASNSGGNTIYF.

The rearrangement uses TRBV7-2 and TRBJ2-1, with 8 bases matching TRBD2. With V trimmed by 8 bases and J by 8 bases, 11 bases remained unmatched. The CDR3 is 14 amino acids. Germline CDR1 SGHTA, CDR2 FQGNSA. The CDR3 nucleotides are TGTGCCAGCCCTTTCCGGGAGGGCATATATGAGCAGTTCTTC. Protein sequence: CASPFREGIYEQFF.

This chain joins TRBV5-6 and TRBJ2-4; TRBD1 is a possible D gene (5 bases). Trimming pared 4 bases from V and 0 bases from J, leaving 14 bases between. CDR3 size: 16 residues. Germline V gives CDR1 SGHDT, CDR2 YYEEEE. The CDR3 loop is CASSVGYQGAKNIQYF. DNA for the CDR3: TGTGCCAGCAGCGTTGGATATCAGGGAGCCAAAAACATTCAGTACTTC.

The chain uses TRBV4-3 and TRBJ1-2; the D is unclear. This CDR3 has 14 amino acids. Trimming left V 0 bases short and J 2 bases short, with 7 bases between. Germline CDR1 reads LGHNA; CDR2 reads YSLEER. CDR3 residues: CASSQDPGNYGYTF. The DNA of the CDR3 is TGCGCCAGCAGCCAAGATCCGGGGAACTATGGCTACACCTTC.

The J gene is TRBJ2-1, the V gene TRBV7-3; the match to TRBD1 covers 9 bases. This CDR3 has 14 amino acids. Germline trimming cut 2 bases from V and 6 bases from J; bases unmatched to any gene: 2. The germline V gene has CDR1 SGHTA and CDR2 FQGTGA. The DNA for the CDR3 is TGTGCCAGCAGCTTAGGGACAGGGCGCAATGAGCAGTTCTTC. This gives the protein CASSLGTGRNEQFF. Complete variable domain (other parts from reference TRBV7-3 and TRBJ2-1): GAGVSQTPSNKVTEKGKYVELRCDPISGHTALYWYRQSLGQGPEFLIYFQGTGAADDSGLPNDRFFAVRPEGSVSTLKIQRTERGDSAVYLCASSLGTGRNEQFFGPGTRLTVL.

The chain recombines TRBV9 with TRBJ1-1; D remains ambiguous. V was shortened by 3 bases and J by 0 bases, with 12 bases between the two germline ends. The CDR3 is made up of 15 amino acids. CDR1 and CDR2 from the germline V gene are SGDLS and YYNGEE. The CDR3 DNA reads as TGTGCCAGCAGCGCGTTTGGAGATATGAACACTGAAGCTTTCTTT. Amino acids: CASSAFGDMNTEAFF.

The chain joins TRBV11-1 to TRBJ2-3, with a weak D call TRBD1 (5 bases). The V end lost 1 base, the J end lost 0 bases, and 11 bases lay between the germline ends. This CDR3 has 16 amino acids. The germline V gene has CDR1 SGHAT and CDR2 FQDESV (reference sequence). In DNA, the CDR3 is TGTGCCAGCAGCTTAGGCTGGACACAGAGCACAGATACGCAGTATTTT. Translating gives CASSLGWTQSTDTQYF.

This clone has only one observation. One junction end does not reproduce the germline sequence, and a read error may be involved. The CDR3 nucleotides are TGTGCCAGCAGATTCCAAGCGGGGCAGCCGATCTTC. Amino acid sequence: CASRFQAGQPIF. This chain connects TRBV6-5 to TRBJ2-7, with 7 positions matching TRBD2. The CDR3 is made up of 12 amino acids. Germline CDR1 MNHEY, CDR2 SVGAGI.

The gene calls are TRBV28 and TRBJ2-1; TRBD2 aligns across 10 bases. After removal of 6 bases from V and 8 bases from J, the junction contained 7 bases not matched to a gene. The CDR3 is made up of 14 amino acids. The germline V gene has CDR1 MDHEN and CDR2 SYDVKM. The CDR3 spells CASSLAGVVDEQFF. As DNA, the CDR3 is TGTGCCAGCAGCCTAGCGGGAGTGGTCGATGAGCAGTTCTTC.

The genes are TRBV3-1 (or the pseudogene TRBV3-2) and TRBJ2-2, with a tentative D call TRBD2 (6 bases). Trimming removed 2 bases from V and 5 bases from J, with 15 bases in between. Germline V gene lookup returns CDR1 LGHDT and CDR2 YNNKEL (reference sequence). The CDR3 loop spans 16 amino acids. The DNA for the CDR3 is TGTGCCAGCAGCCAACCTGGGGACTTATATACCGGGGAGCTGTTTTTT. It yields the protein CASSQPGDLYTGELFF.

This clone was seen a single time. The rearrangement uses TRBV5-6 and TRBJ2-1, with D tentatively TRBD1 (5 bases). Germline V lookup: CDR1 SGHDT, CDR2 YYEEEE. The CDR3 runs 13 residues. The V and J ends lost 4 bases and 9 bases respectively, with 14 bases between them. The CDR3 DNA is TGTGCCAGCAGCCCTGCCTGGGGCGGTGAGCAGTTCTTC. Amino acid sequence: CASSPAWGGEQFF.

This chain uses TRBV6-1 with TRBJ2-1; 9 bases align to TRBD1. The CDR3 runs to 16 residues. Looked up from germline, CDR1 is MNHNS and CDR2 is SASEGT. After removal of 1 base from V and 3 bases from J, the junction contained 4 bases not matched to a gene. This CDR3 is CASSEGDRVDYNEQFF. CDR3 in DNA: TGTGCCAGCAGTGAAGGGGACAGGGTGGACTACAATGAGCAGTTCTTC.

The V and J genes are TRBV5-1 and TRBJ1-2; 10 positions match TRBD1. CDR1 and CDR2 (germline): SGHRS, YFSETQ. This CDR3 is 14 amino acids long. J was trimmed by 3 bases and V by 5 bases; bases with no gene match: 4. The CDR3 loop reads CASRATGGDYGYTF. As DNA, the CDR3 is TGCGCCAGCAGAGCGACAGGGGGCGACTATGGCTACACCTTC.

The chain couples TRBV7-9 to TRBJ1-1; D remains unclear. The CDR3 is made up of 12 amino acids. Germline V gene lookup returns CDR1 SEHNR and CDR2 FQNEAQ (reference sequence). V was pared by 8 bases and J by 5 bases, with 12 bases between. The CDR3 is CASHTTGTEAFF. Here the CDR3 DNA reads TGTGCCAGCCATACGACGGGGACTGAAGCTTTCTTT.

This chain uses TRBV4-1 with TRBJ2-7; D unresolved. V was trimmed by 2 bases and J by 9 bases, leaving 11 bases between them. The CDR3 runs 12 residues. CDR1 and CDR2 from the germline V gene are MGHRA and YSYEKL. The CDR3 DNA reads TGCGCCAGCAGCCAAACCCTAGGAGTGCAGTACTTC. Translated: CASSQTLGVQYF.

The chain links TRBV11-3 to TRBJ2-1; D is unresolved. V lost 4 bases and J lost 0, with 10 bases in between. This CDR3 comprises 15 residues. CDR1 SGHNT and CDR2 YENEEA come from the germline V gene. CDR3 DNA: TGTGCCAGCAGCTATGGCCGGAGCTCCTACAATGAGCAGTTCTTC. It yields the protein CASSYGRSSYNEQFF.

This sequence joins TRBV27 and TRBJ2-1; maybe TRBD2 (5 bases). The V and J ends lost 7 bases and 2 bases respectively, with 15 bases between them. Germline CDR1 reads MNHEY; CDR2 reads SMNVEV (reference sequence). The CDR3 has 15 residues. The CDR3 region has the DNA TGTGCCAGCACCCAGCGGCCAGGACCCTACAATGAGCAGTTCTTC. It specifies CASTQRPGPYNEQFF.